This TCR beta chain originates from a study of a mutant IDH1 vaccine in newly diagnosed glioma. Overall study context: Previous treatment comprised radiotherapy, temozolomide, or both, mostly both. Study-wide results and limits: Changes to the top peripheral T cell clonotypes appeared unrelated to pseudoprogression.

Only in-frame clones appear in the TCRdb table, and some are missing; sequencing was by immunoSEQ multiplex PCR. The table includes tens of thousands of clones, roughly four fifths detected once. Germline V gives CDR1 SGHNT, CDR2 YYREEE (reference sequence). The V and J ends lost 5 bases and 0 bases respectively, with 15 bases between them. CDR3 size: 16 residues. Time point here: baseline, week 1 (first vaccination visit). Treatment described: pre-vaccination baseline after standard-of-care therapy. New WHO grade 3 or 4 IDH1-mutant, ATRX-lost astrocytomas were present in all donors. With respect to this clone: Its antigen is as yet unknown.

The material was PBMCs, obtained from a glioma patient treated with radiotherapy, temozolomide or both. The chain combines TRBV5-4 with TRBJ2-1, with a possible D match to TRBD2 (5 bases). This clonotype was obtained from a man under 40 with glioma. The CDR3 loop is CASRTGGADSYNEQFF. The CDR3 DNA reads TGTGCCAGCAGGACCGGAGGCGCCGACTCCTACAATGAGCAGTTCTTC.